This T cell receptor (beta chain) was profiled in a study of early T cells in non-severe SARS-CoV-2 infection. Germline-derived CDR1 and CDR2 are SQVTM and ANQGSEA. There are 14 residues in the CDR3. V shed 4 bases and J shed 3 bases, with 15 bases lying between them. This clonotype was seen only once. The protocol attached unique molecular identifiers to individual cDNA molecules. MiXCR was run by TCRdb on the 5' RACE reads, yielding one entry per CDR3 protein. Of tens of thousands of distinct CDR3 sequences in the sample, about an eighth were seen once. This receptor was identified in an adult who was a healthcare worker with PCR-confirmed SARS-CoV-2 infection or an uninfected control (not recorded which). The sequencing used whole blood, collected at baseline. The V gene is TRBV29-1, the J gene TRBJ1-1; D unresolved. This CDR3 reads CSVGPLLLDTEAFF. In DNA, the CDR3 is TGCAGCGTTGGCCCCTTGCTTCTGGACACTGAAGCTTTCTTT. The full variable domain, in which reference TRBV29-1 and TRBJ1-1 provide the parts outside the CDR3, is SAVISQKPSRDICQRGTSLTIQCQVDSQVTMMFWYRQQPGQSLTLIATANQGSEATYESGFVIDKFPISRPNLTFSTLTVSNMSPEDSSIYLCSVGPLLLDTEAFFGQGTRLTVV.